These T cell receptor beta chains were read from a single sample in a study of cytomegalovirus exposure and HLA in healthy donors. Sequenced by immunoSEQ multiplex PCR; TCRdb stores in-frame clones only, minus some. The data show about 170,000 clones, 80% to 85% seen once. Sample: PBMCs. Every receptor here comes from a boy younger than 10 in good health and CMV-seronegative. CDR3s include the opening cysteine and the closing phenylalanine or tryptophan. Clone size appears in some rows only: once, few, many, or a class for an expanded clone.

cdr3_aa: CASSRGSGANVLTF
v_call: TRBV7-2
clone_size: .

cdr3_aa: CASSRGWRLAGGANTGELFF
v_call: TRBV19
clone_size: .

cdr3_aa: CASSHRTSGRASGTGELFF
v_call: TRBV4-1
clone_size: .

cdr3_aa: CSVDIYDRGNYGYTF
v_call: TRBV29-1
clone_size: few

cdr3_aa: CASSIGGGNTEAFF
v_call: TRBV19
clone_size: .

cdr3_aa: CATSRDRAYQETQYF
v_call: TRBV15
clone_size: .

cdr3_aa: CASSSEGLAGSQETQYF
v_call: TRBV7-9
clone_size: .

cdr3_aa: CASSHPRPGGGRTYSGNTIYF
v_call: TRBV4-2
clone_size: .

cdr3_aa: CSVEGRSTDTQYF
v_call: TRBV29-1
clone_size: .

cdr3_aa: CAWSTLGVPQETQYF
v_call: TRBV30
clone_size: .

cdr3_aa: CAISEGTVIYGYTF
v_call: TRBV10-3
clone_size: .

cdr3_aa: CAWSTMLAGGSQETQYF
v_call: TRBV30
clone_size: .

cdr3_aa: CASSENRAGGYEQYF
v_call: TRBV6-1
clone_size: .

cdr3_aa: CASSHRLVNEQFF
v_call: TRBV7-9
clone_size: .

cdr3_aa: CASSQRGDRGTDTQYF
v_call: TRBV7-2
clone_size: .

cdr3_aa: CASSPGPWGDEQFF
v_call: TRBV19
clone_size: .

cdr3_aa: CASSFGDRDFYGGELFF
v_call: TRBV5-1
clone_size: .

cdr3_aa: CASSGSGGHEQFF
v_call: TRBV9
clone_size: .

cdr3_aa: CASGFGTGGYEQYF
v_call: TRBV12-5
clone_size: few

cdr3_aa: CASSLQGRHGYTF
v_call: TRBV7-9
clone_size: .

cdr3_aa: CASSPATGGSGANVLTF
v_call: TRBV5-1
clone_size: few

cdr3_aa: CASSLGAAGGGTDTQYF
v_call: TRBV7-2
clone_size: .

cdr3_aa: CASSLVGGLGTGAQYF
v_call: TRBV11-2
clone_size: .

cdr3_aa: CASSQDRSGTNEKLFF
v_call: TRBV4-3
clone_size: .

cdr3_aa: CASTLASGREEQFF
v_call: TRBV6-1
clone_size: once

cdr3_aa: CSVDRGDYGYTF
v_call: TRBV29-1
clone_size: few

cdr3_aa: CASSLAAGISDEQFF
v_call: TRBV28
clone_size: .

cdr3_aa: CASSESLRGARGYTF
v_call: TRBV2
clone_size: .

cdr3_aa: CASSEVPGRQPQHF
v_call: TRBV6-1
clone_size: .

cdr3_aa: CASSLAADPDTQYF
v_call: TRBV5-4
clone_size: .

cdr3_aa: CASSYDRGLYEQYF
v_call: TRBV6-5
clone_size: .